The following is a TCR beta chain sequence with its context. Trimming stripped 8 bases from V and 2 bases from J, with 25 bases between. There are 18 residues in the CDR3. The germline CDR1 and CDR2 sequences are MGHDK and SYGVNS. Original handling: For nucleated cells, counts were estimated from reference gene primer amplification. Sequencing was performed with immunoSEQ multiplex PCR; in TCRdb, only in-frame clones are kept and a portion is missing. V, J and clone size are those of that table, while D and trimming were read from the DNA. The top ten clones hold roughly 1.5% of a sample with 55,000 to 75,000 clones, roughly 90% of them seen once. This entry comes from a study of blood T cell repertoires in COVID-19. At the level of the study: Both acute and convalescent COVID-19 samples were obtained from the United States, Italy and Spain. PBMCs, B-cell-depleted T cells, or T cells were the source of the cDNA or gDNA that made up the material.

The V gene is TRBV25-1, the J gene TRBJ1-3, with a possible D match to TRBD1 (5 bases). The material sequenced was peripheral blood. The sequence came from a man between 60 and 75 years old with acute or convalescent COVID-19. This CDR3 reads CASQATGGAAFAGNTIYF. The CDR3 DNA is TGTGCCAGCCAGGCGACGGGGGGAGCCGCTTTCGCTGGAAACACCATATATTTT. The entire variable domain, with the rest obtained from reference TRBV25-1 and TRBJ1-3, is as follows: EADIYQTPRYLVIGTGKKITLECSQTMGHDKMYWYQQDPGMELHLIHYSYGVNSTEKGDLSSESTVSRIRTEHFPLTLESARPSHTSQYLCASQATGGAAFAGNTIYFGEGSWLTVV.